These T cell receptor beta chains were read from a single sample in a study of shared clonotypes between healthy human individuals. Assay used: immunoSEQ multiplex PCR; TCRdb lists only in-frame clones, some missing. The sample consists of hundreds of thousands of clones, approximately 95% of them appearing once. The sample was naive CD8+ T cells sorted from blood. These receptors all come from a woman in her 30s in good health. CDR3s include the opening cysteine and the closing phenylalanine or tryptophan. D genes are given only for firm matches. Clone sizes are given selectively: once, few, many, or a class where the clone is expanded.

TRBJ1-5 NA NA TRBV27 CASSPGGQPQHF TGTGCCAGCAGTCCCGGAGGACAGCCCCAGCATTTT
TRBJ1-2 NA NA TRBV5-6 CASSLGGSYGYTF TGTGCCAGCAGCTTGGGAGGGTCCTATGGCTACACCTTC
TRBJ2-7 NA TRBD1 TRBV28 CASRLGTGDEQYF TGTGCCAGCAGACTAGGGACAGGGGATGAGCAGTACTTC
TRBJ1-2 NA NA TRBV5-6 CASSLSWYGYTF TGTGCCAGCAGCTTGAGTTGGTATGGCTACACCTTC
TRBJ2-1 NA NA TRBV28 CASSSASELSYNEQFF TGTGCCAGCAGTTCCGCTAGCGAGCTTTCCTACAATGAGCAGTTCTTC
TRBJ2-7 NA TRBD1 TRBV27 CASSFGQAYEQYF TGTGCCAGCAGTTTTGGACAGGCCTACGAGCAGTACTTC
TRBJ2-3 NA TRBD2 TRBV27 CASSPLAGEGTDTQYF TGTGCCAGCAGTCCGTTAGCGGGAGAGGGTACAGATACGCAGTATTTT
TRBJ1-1 NA NA TRBV6-5 CASSYSEGRTEAFF TGTGCCAGCAGTTACTCGGAGGGGCGAACTGAAGCTTTCTTT
TRBJ1-4 NA NA TRBV4-1 CASSPRGLKEKLFF TGCGCCAGCAGCCCCCGGGGCCTGAAGGAAAAACTGTTTTTT
TRBJ1-2 NA NA TRBV7-9 CASSFSFVSANTVLIGYTF TGTGCCAGCAGCTTTAGTTTTGTGTCCGCTAATACCGTACTTATTGGCTACACCTTC
TRBJ2-7 NA NA TRBV28 CASSFSWTDTYEQYF TGTGCCAGCAGTTTCTCTTGGACGGATACCTACGAGCAGTACTTC
TRBJ1-2 NA NA TRBV2 CASSESEGNYGYTF TGTGCCAGCAGTGAATCCGAAGGGAACTATGGCTACACCTTC
TRBJ1-5 NA NA TRBV7-9 CASNLDGVDQPQHF TGTGCCAGCAACTTAGATGGGGTTGATCAGCCCCAGCATTTT
TRBJ1-1 once NA TRBV5-3 CARRGDTPNTEAFF TGTGCCAGAAGGGGGGACACGCCGAACACTGAAGCTTTCTTT
TRBJ2-1 NA TRBD1 TRBV18 CASSPFEHDTGTAFFEQFF TGTGCCAGCTCGCCCTTCGAACACGACACCGGGACAGCTTTCTTTGAGCAGTTCTTC
TRBJ2-1 NA NA TRBV5-6 CASSFRVDSLNEQFF TGTGCCAGCAGCTTTCGGGTGGATAGCCTCAATGAGCAGTTCTTC
TRBJ2-7 NA NA TRBV27 CASSLSGSREQYF TGTGCCAGCAGTTTATCGGGTTCCCGGGAGCAGTACTTC
TRBJ2-7 NA NA TRBV28 CATQSSDSYEQYF TGTGCCACCCAGTCTAGCGATTCCTACGAGCAGTACTTC
TRBJ1-2 NA NA TRBV29-1 CSVEDTKFHGYTF TGCAGCGTTGAAGATACCAAATTCCATGGCTACACCTTC
TRBJ2-1 NA NA TRBV30 CAWSVGDGNEQFF TGTGCTTGGAGTGTAGGGGATGGCAATGAGCAGTTCTTC
TRBJ1-2 NA NA TRBV27 CASSFEGHYGYTF TGTGCCAGCAGTTTTGAGGGTCACTATGGCTACACCTTC
TRBJ2-5 NA TRBD2 TRBV5-1 CASSLEASGWGLETQYF TGCGCCAGCAGCTTGGAGGCTAGCGGGTGGGGTTTGGAGACCCAGTACTTC
TRBJ2-7 once NA TRBV19 CASSPDTNYEQYF TGTGCCAGTAGTCCGGACACGAACTACGAGCAGTACTTC
TRBJ1-2 NA TRBD1 TRBV29-1 CSVGDRPLDYGYTF TGCAGCGTGGGGGACAGGCCCCTTGACTATGGCTACACCTTC
TRBJ2-2 NA TRBD2 TRBV7-2 CASSSGLAEINTGELFF TGTGCCAGCAGCTCGGGACTAGCGGAGATTAACACCGGGGAGCTGTTTTTT
TRBJ2-7 NA NA TRBV19 CASSATGPEDEQYF TGTGCCAGTAGTGCCACCGGGCCCGAAGACGAGCAGTACTTC
TRBJ2-7 NA TRBD1 TRBV9 CASSVGGTGPYEQYF TGTGCCAGCAGCGTAGGAGGGACAGGGCCCTACGAGCAGTACTTC
TRBJ2-7 NA NA TRBV27 CASSFAGDRLEQYF TGTGCCAGCAGTTTCGCTGGAGACCGCTTGGAGCAGTACTTC
TRBJ1-1 NA NA TRBV19 CASSLMEPTEAFF TGTGCCAGTAGTCTCATGGAGCCCACTGAAGCTTTCTTT
TRBJ1-1 NA TRBD1 TRBV6-4 CASSDSGQDEAFF TGTGCCAGCAGTGACTCGGGACAGGATGAAGCTTTCTTT
TRBJ2-1 NA TRBD1 TRBV7-4 CASSPRRGTGENEQFF TGTGCCAGCAGCCCCCGCCGGGGGACAGGGGAAAATGAGCAGTTCTTC
TRBJ2-5 NA TRBD1 TRBV5-4 CASSPDRGETQYF TGTGCCAGCAGCCCAGACAGGGGAGAGACCCAGTACTTC
TRBJ2-5 NA TRBD2 TRBV4-1 CASSQAGGVMETQYF TGCGCCAGCAGCCAAGCGGGGGGGGTGATGGAGACCCAGTACTTC
TRBJ2-1 NA NA TRBV7-8 CASSPQTGPTYNEQFF TGTGCCAGCAGCCCCCAAACGGGACCGACGTACAATGAGCAGTTCTTC
TRBJ2-1 NA NA TRBV9 CASSPRTAYNEQFF TGTGCCAGCAGCCCCCGGACAGCCTACAATGAGCAGTTCTTC
TRBJ2-7 NA TRBD2 TRBV7-9 CASSDLFPSGGYEQYF TGTGCCAGCAGCGACCTCTTCCCTAGCGGTGGGTACGAGCAGTACTTC
TRBJ2-1 NA NA TRBV5-6 CASSLGGGPNEQFF TGTGCCAGCAGCTTAGGGGGAGGGCCGAATGAGCAGTTCTTC
TRBJ1-1 NA NA TRBV6-1 CASSVSRAGNTEAFF TGTGCCAGCAGTGTCTCGAGGGCTGGGAACACTGAAGCTTTCTTT
TRBJ2-2 NA TRBD1 TRBV4-1 CASSPRTGGNTGELFF TGCGCCAGCAGCCCTCGGACAGGGGGGAACACCGGGGAGCTGTTTTTT
TRBJ2-7 NA NA TRBV28 CASSSRGPLYEQYF TGTGCCAGCAGTTCACGGGGACCTCTCTACGAGCAGTACTTC
TRBJ2-7 NA TRBD2 TRBV7-9 CASSPTSAGGYEQYF TGTGCCAGCAGCCCGACTAGCGCCGGGGGATACGAGCAGTACTTC
TRBJ1-3 NA NA TRBV10-2 CASSESKGEGNTIYF TGCGCCAGCAGTGAGTCAAAGGGTGAGGGGAACACCATATATTTT